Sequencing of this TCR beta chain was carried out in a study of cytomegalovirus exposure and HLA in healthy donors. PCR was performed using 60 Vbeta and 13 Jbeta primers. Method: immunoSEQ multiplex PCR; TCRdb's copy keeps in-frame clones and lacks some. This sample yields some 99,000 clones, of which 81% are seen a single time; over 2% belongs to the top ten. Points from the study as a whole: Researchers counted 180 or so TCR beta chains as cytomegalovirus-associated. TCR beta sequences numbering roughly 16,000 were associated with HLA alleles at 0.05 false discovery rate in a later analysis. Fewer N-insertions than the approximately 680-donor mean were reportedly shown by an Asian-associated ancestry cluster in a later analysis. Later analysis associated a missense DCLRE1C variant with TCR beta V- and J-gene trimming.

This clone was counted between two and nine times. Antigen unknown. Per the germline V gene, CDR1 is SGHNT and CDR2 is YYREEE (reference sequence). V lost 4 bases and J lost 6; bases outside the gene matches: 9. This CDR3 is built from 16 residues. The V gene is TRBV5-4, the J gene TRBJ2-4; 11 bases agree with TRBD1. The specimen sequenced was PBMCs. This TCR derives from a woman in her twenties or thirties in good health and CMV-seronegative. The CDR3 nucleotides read TGTGCCAGCAGCCCGGGACAGGGGGAGGGAGTAAACATTCAGTACTTC. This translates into CASSPGQGEGVNIQYF.